This TCR beta chain derives from a study of early T cells in non-severe SARS-CoV-2 infection. This clonotype was counted between two and nine times. V lost 4 bases and J lost 1; bases outside the gene matches: 7. CDR3 size: 16 residues. CDR1 and CDR2 from the germline V gene are SGHRS and YFSETQ. Individually, cDNA molecules had unique molecular identifiers attached to them. TCRdb re-analysed the 5' RACE reads in MiXCR, keeping a single row per CDR3 protein. The table records roughly 60,000 distinct CDR3 sequences, roughly 13% of them present only once. The source of this sequence is an adult who was a healthcare worker with PCR-confirmed SARS-CoV-2 infection or an uninfected control (not recorded which). The material sequenced was whole blood. The genes are TRBV5-1 and TRBJ2-2; 7 bases are shared with TRBD1. The CDR3 protein is CASSHTGVGNTGELFF. The CDR3 DNA is TGCGCCAGCAGCCACACAGGGGTGGGGAACACCGGGGAGCTGTTTTTT.